One and the same sample provided the 20 T cell receptor beta chains below, sequenced in a study of vaccination and CD4 T cells after COVID-19. The Oncomine TCR Beta short-read assay was what sequenced the DNA obtained from cultured CD4+ T cells. TCRdb re-called the PCR reads through MiXCR, storing one row per CDR3 protein. The sample has about 23,000 distinct CDR3 sequences, under 70% seen once. Described treatment: roughly ten-day PBMC culture with coronavirus spike peptide pools or control peptides (ViraFEST assay). No antigen has been identified for these receptors. The sequenced sample was CD4+ T cells from blood, cultured in vitro. The receptor set was obtained from a human donor who had recovered from COVID-19.

This chain uses TRBV28 with TRBJ2-7; possibly TRBD1 for D (5 bases). The CDR3 length is 14 residues. The germline gives CDR1 MDHEN, CDR2 SYDVKM. V was trimmed by 6 bases and J by 0 bases, leaving 12 bases between them. CDR3: CASRWQDTSYEQYF. DNA of the CDR3: TGTGCCAGCAGATGGCAGGACACCTCCTACGAGCAGTACTTC. Variable domain in full (rest from reference TRBV28 and TRBJ2-7): DVKVTQSSRYLVKRTGEKVFLECVQDMDHENMFWYRQDPGLGLRLIYFSYDVKMKEKGDIPEGYSVSREKKERFSLILESASTNQTSMYLCASRWQDTSYEQYFGPGTRLTVT.

The chain recombines TRBV20-1 with TRBJ1-2; TRBD1 matches at 8 bases. With V trimmed by 6 bases and J by 5 bases, 8 bases remained unmatched. The CDR3 consists of 13 residues. Germline assignment: CDR1 DFQATT and CDR2 SNEGSKA (reference sequence). The CDR3 sequence: CSALAGGKYGYTF. As DNA, the CDR3 is TGCAGTGCCTTAGCAGGGGGCAAATATGGCTACACCTTC.

V and J are TRBV4-3 and TRBJ1-2, with TRBD1 matching over 11 bases. Losses at the gene ends were 7 bases for V and 3 bases for J; bases not matched to a gene: 4. This CDR3 contains 14 residues. Germline V CDR1 and CDR2: LGHNA, YSLEER. CDR3 residues: CASNRDRGYYGYTF. The CDR3 DNA reads TGCGCCAGCAACCGGGACAGGGGGTACTATGGCTACACCTTC.

This chain joins TRBV20-1 and TRBJ2-3, with D possibly matching TRBD2 (6 bases). Trimming stripped 2 bases from V and 11 bases from J, with 26 bases between. The length of the CDR3 is 16 residues. The V gene's germline CDR1 is DFQATT and CDR2 SNEGSKA (reference sequence). CDR3 DNA sequence: TGCAGTGCTAGAATGCGCGGGGCAAGCGGAGGGAGGAGGCAGTATTTT. As protein: CSARMRGASGGRRQYF.

This clonotype was picked up a small number of times. The V gene is TRBV6-1, the J gene TRBJ1-5, with D possibly matching TRBD1 (6 bases). Germline assignment: CDR1 MNHNS and CDR2 SASEGT. Trimming took off 6 bases at V and 1 base at J, with 10 bases between the two ends. The CDR3 extends over 14 amino acids. The CDR3 loop reads CASRPTGSNQPQHF. Written as DNA, the CDR3 is TGTGCCAGCAGACCTACAGGGAGCAATCAGCCCCAGCATTTT.

The genes are TRBV27 and TRBJ1-1; weak D call: TRBD1 (6 bases). CDR1 is MNHEY and CDR2 is SMNVEV in the germline V gene (reference sequence). CDR3 length equals 13 residues. Deletions cut 5 bases from V and 0 bases from J, with 7 bases between. CDR3 in amino acids: CASSNRVNTEAFF. The CDR3 coding sequence is TGTGCCAGCAGTAACAGGGTGAACACTGAAGCTTTCTTT.

This clonotype was seen only a few times. The chain employs TRBV6-1 and TRBJ1-5; 11 nucleotides line up with TRBD1. CDR1 and CDR2 (germline): MNHNS, SASEGT. The ends lost 4 bases at V and 4 bases at J; junction bases unmatched: 3. The CDR3 contains 15 residues. CDR3 coding DNA: TGTGCCAGCAGTGGGGGACAGGGGGAGAATCAGCCCCAGCATTTT. Its protein is CASSGGQGENQPQHF.

The J gene is TRBJ2-2, the V gene TRBV20-1, with a weak D call TRBD2 (5 bases). CDR1 and CDR2 from the germline V gene are DFQATT and SNEGSKA (reference sequence). V was clipped by 5 bases and J by 6 bases, with 10 bases between them. CDR3 length equals 12 residues. DNA of the CDR3: TGCAGTGCTGAGGACTTCCCCGGGGAGCTGTTTTTT. As protein: CSAEDFPGELFF.

This clonotype was counted a few times. This sequence joins TRBV11-3 and TRBJ1-1; no clear D gene. Trimming stripped 5 bases from V and 2 bases from J, with 12 bases between. The CDR3 is made up of 14 amino acids. Germline assignment: CDR1 SGHNT and CDR2 YENEEA. CDR3 amino acids: CASSKRPDNTEAFF. The CDR3 DNA follows: TGTGCCAGCAGCAAGCGGCCCGACAACACTGAAGCTTTCTTT.

CDR3 region: CASSLSLGRGAFF. The CDR3 DNA reads as TGTGCCAGCAGCTTATCCCTGGGCAGGGGTGCTTTCTTT. The V call is TRBV7-9, the J call TRBJ1-1, with D possibly being TRBD1 (6 bases). The CDR3 sequence is 13 residues long. Germline CDR1 reads SEHNR; CDR2 reads FQNEAQ (reference sequence). V lost 2 bases and J 11 bases, leaving 15 bases between the germline ends.

The genes are TRBV6-4 and TRBJ2-1; TRBD2 agrees at 11 bases. The CDR3 is made up of 18 amino acids. Trimming removed 6 bases from V and 0 bases from J; junction bases left unmatched: 10. From germline, CDR1 is MRHNA and CDR2 SNTAGT. This CDR3 reads CASSPGTSGISSYNEQFF. CDR3 nucleotide sequence: TGTGCCAGCAGCCCCGGGACTAGCGGCATCTCCTCCTACAATGAGCAGTTCTTC.

The V call is TRBV6-5, the J call TRBJ2-7; the D gene is possibly TRBD2 (5 bases). Trimming removed 4 bases at V and 1 base at J, with 8 bases between. Germline V gene lookup returns CDR1 MNHEY and CDR2 SVGAGI. The CDR3 is 13 residues long. DNA for the CDR3: TGTGCCAGCAGTTCTTGGGAGTCCTACGAGCAGTACTTC. Translating gives CASSSWESYEQYF.

This clonotype was found a few times. The rearrangement links TRBV6-1 to TRBJ1-3; the D gene is possibly TRBD1 (6 bases). Germline values: CDR1 MNHNS, CDR2 SASEGT. V was cut by 5 bases and J by 6 bases, with 17 bases left in between. There are 15 residues in the CDR3. The CDR3 loop reads CASSTTGTPENTIYF. CDR3 DNA: TGTGCCAGCAGTACCACCGGGACACCGGAAAACACCATATATTTT.

The V and J genes are TRBV5-4 and TRBJ2-1; perhaps TRBD2 as D (6 bases). V was pared by 3 bases and J by 7 bases, with 17 bases between. CDR3 size: 15 residues. Germline values: CDR1 SGHNT, CDR2 YYREEE (reference sequence). This chain's CDR3 is CASSSPRPLANEQFF. The CDR3 DNA reads as TGTGCCAGCAGCTCCCCCCGGCCTCTAGCGAATGAGCAGTTCTTC.

V and J are TRBV6-1 and TRBJ2-7, with D perhaps matching TRBD1 or TRBD2 (6 bases each). The CDR3 runs to 14 residues. Germline-derived CDR1 and CDR2 are MNHNS and SASEGT. V was shortened by 3 bases and J by 7 bases, with 16 bases between the two germline ends. The CDR3 DNA sequence: TGTGCCAGCAGTGAGATCCGGGGGCGAGGGGAGCAGTACTTC. Translated, it gives CASSEIRGRGEQYF.

The chain's CDR3 is CSVDLQGAPASGYTF. Here the CDR3 DNA reads TGCAGCGTTGACCTACAGGGGGCGCCCGCATCTGGCTACACCTTC. V usage is TRBV29-1 and J usage is TRBJ1-2; TRBD1 matches at 9 bases. CDR1 SQVTM and CDR2 ANQGSEA come from the germline V gene. This CDR3 is 15 amino acids long. V shed 3 bases, J shed 7 bases, and the junction held 12 bases outside the gene matches. The whole variable domain, remainder taken from reference TRBV29-1 and TRBJ1-2, is SAVISQKPSRDICQRGTSLTIQCQVDSQVTMMFWYRQQPGQSLTLIATANQGSEATYESGFVIDKFPISRPNLTFSTLTVSNMSPEDSSIYLCSVDLQGAPASGYTFGSGTRLTVV.

The genes are TRBV5-1 and TRBJ2-5; D unclear. The germline V gene has CDR1 SGHRS and CDR2 YFSETQ. V lost 0 bases and J lost 5, with 14 bases in between. The length of the CDR3 is 15 residues. The CDR3 is CASSLAQGRWETQYF. The CDR3 DNA is TGCGCCAGCAGCTTGGCCCAAGGTCGTTGGGAGACCCAGTACTTC.

This clonotype was seen a single time. At one of its ends the junction is not consistent with the germline gene, which may arise from a read error. This chain links TRBV7-2 with TRBJ2-7, with 10 bases identical to TRBD1. The germline gives CDR1 SGHTA, CDR2 FQGNSA. This CDR3 is built from 17 residues. This CDR3 is CASSQARIGTGAYEQYF. CDR3 in DNA: TGCGCCAGCAGCCAGGCCCGTATCGGGACAGGGGCCTACGAGCAGTACTTC. The full variable domain, rest sourced from reference TRBV7-2 and TRBJ2-7, is GAGVSQSPSNKVTEKGKDVELRCDPISGHTALYWYRQSLGQGLEFLIYFQGNSAPDKSGLPSDRFSAERTGGSVSTLTIQRTQQEDSAVYLCASSQARIGTGAYEQYFGPGTRLTVT.

The chain carries TRBV11-2 and TRBJ1-1; D remains ambiguous. CDR1 SGHAT and CDR2 FQNNGV come from the germline V gene. CDR3 length: 16 amino acids. The V gene lost 5 bases and the J gene lost 4 bases, with 20 bases spanning the gap. CDR3 protein: CASSRMAVMGSTEAFF. The CDR3, as DNA: TGTGCCAGCAGCCGGATGGCGGTAATGGGGAGCACTGAAGCTTTCTTT. Filled out from reference TRBV11-2 and TRBJ1-1, the complete variable domain reads EAGVAQSPRYKIIEKRQSVAFWCNPISGHATLYWYQQILGQGPKLLIQFQNNGVVDDSQLPKDRFSAERLKGVDSTLKIQPAKLEDSAVYLCASSRMAVMGSTEAFFGQGTRLTVV.

The chain joins TRBV7-9 to TRBJ2-5; D gene uncertain. The CDR3 extends over 14 amino acids. The germline CDR1 and CDR2 sequences are SEHNR and FQNEAQ (reference sequence). Trimming removed 4 bases at V and 3 bases at J, with 12 bases between. The DNA of the CDR3 is TGTGCCAGCAGCTGGCCCCTTCCCGAAGAGACCCAGTACTTC. Translating gives CASSWPLPEETQYF. Supplemented by reference TRBV7-9 and TRBJ2-5, the full variable domain reads DTGVSQNPRHKITKRGQNVTFRCDPISEHNRLYWYRQTLGQGPEFLTYFQNEAQLEKSRLLSDRFSAERPKGSFSTLEIQRTEQGDSAMYLCASSWPLPEETQYFGPGTRLLVL.